This entry concerns a single T cell receptor (beta chain). V lost 5 bases, J lost 7 bases, and 20 bases lay in between. Germline CDR1 is LNHDA and CDR2 is SQIVND (reference sequence). CDR3 length equals 15 residues. CD4+ cells underwent separation, giving CD45RA+ naive and CD45RA-negative memory subsets. Sequencing used immunoSEQ multiplex PCR; TCRdb keeps in-frame clones, though not all of them. The sample lists about 1.4 million clones; roughly 96% were seen once. This entry comes from a study of shared clonotypes between healthy human individuals. V gene TRBV19 combines with J gene TRBJ1-1, with unresolved D. This TCR came from a man under 40 in good health. Sequencing was carried out using naive CD4+ T cells sorted from blood. Described subset: CD45RA+ positively selected. CDR3 loop: CASSLPPAGKIEAFF. The CDR3 region has the DNA TGTGCCAGTAGTCTCCCCCCCGCAGGAAAAATTGAAGCTTTCTTT.